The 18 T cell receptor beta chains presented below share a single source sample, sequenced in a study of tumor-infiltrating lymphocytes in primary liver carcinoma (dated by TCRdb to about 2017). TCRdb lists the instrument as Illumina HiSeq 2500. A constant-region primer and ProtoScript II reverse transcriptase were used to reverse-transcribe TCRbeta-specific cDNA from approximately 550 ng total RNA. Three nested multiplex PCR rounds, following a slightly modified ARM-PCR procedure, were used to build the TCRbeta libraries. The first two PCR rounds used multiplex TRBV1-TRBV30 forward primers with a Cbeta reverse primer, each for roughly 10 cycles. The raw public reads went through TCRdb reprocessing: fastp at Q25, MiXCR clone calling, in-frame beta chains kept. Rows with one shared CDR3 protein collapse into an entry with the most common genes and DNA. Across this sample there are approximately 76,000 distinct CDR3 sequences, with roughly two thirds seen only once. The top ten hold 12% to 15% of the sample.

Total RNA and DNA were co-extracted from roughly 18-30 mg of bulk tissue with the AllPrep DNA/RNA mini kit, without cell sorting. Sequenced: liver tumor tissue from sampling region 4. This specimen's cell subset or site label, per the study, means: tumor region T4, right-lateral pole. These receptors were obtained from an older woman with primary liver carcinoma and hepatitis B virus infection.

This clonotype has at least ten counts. The CDR3 loop reads CASTPGRGVTDTQYF. As DNA, the CDR3 is TGTGCCAGCACCCCAGGGCGGGGTGTGACAGATACGCAGTATTTT. J is TRBJ2-3 and V is TRBV6-5; D is possibly TRBD2 (6 bases). The germline V and J ends were trimmed by 7 bases and 3 bases, with 17 bases remaining between them. Germline V gene data show CDR1 as MNHEY and CDR2 as SVGAGI. CDR3 size: 15 residues.

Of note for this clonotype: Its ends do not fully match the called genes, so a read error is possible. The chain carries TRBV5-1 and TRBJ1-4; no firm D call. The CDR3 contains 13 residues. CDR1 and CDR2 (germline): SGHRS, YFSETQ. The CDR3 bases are TGCGTCAGCAGCTTGGGTGGCAATGAAAAACTGTTTTTT. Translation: CVSSLGGNEKLFF.

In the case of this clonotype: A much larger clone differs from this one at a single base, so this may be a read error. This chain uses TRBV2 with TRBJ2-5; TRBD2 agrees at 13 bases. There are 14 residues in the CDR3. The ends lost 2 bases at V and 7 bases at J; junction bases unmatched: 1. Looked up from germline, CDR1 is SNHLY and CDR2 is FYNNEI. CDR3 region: CASSETSGGGTQYF. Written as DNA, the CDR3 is TGTGCCAGCAGTGAAACTAGCGGGGGGGGGACCCAGTACTTC.

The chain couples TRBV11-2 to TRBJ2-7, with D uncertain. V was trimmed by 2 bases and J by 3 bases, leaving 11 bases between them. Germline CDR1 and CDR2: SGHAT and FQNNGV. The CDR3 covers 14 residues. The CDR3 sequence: CASSLRRWVYEQYF. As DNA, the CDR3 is TGTGCCAGCAGCTTAAGAAGATGGGTCTACGAGCAGTACTTC.

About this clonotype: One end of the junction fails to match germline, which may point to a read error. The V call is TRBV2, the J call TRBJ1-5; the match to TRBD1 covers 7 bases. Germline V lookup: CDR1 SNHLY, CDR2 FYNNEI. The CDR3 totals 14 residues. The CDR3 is CVSSEAWGGQPRHF. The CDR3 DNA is TGTGTCAGCAGTGAAGCGTGGGGGGGACAGCCCCGGCATTTT.

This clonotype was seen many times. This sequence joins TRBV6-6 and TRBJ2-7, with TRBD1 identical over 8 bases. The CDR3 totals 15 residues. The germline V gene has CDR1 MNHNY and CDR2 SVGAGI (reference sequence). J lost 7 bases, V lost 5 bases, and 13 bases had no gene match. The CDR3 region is CASSNRRDRPEEQYF. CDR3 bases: TGTGCCAGCAGTAACCGCCGGGACAGGCCGGAAGAGCAGTACTTC.

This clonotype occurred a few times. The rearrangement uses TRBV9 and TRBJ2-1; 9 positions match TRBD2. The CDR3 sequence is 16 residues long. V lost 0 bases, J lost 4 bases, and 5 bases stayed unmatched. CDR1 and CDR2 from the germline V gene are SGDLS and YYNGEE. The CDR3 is CASSVGTTSGYNEQFF. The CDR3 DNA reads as TGTGCCAGCAGCGTAGGAACGACTAGCGGATACAATGAGCAGTTCTTC.

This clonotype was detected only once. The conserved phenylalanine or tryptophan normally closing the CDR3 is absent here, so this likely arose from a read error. The CDR3 sequence: CASSFRKGIEQFL. The CDR3 region has the DNA TGTGCTAGCAGTTTTCGTAAGGGGATTGAGCAGTTCTTA. The chain is built from TRBV12-3 or TRBV12-4 and TRBJ2-1; TRBD1 is a possible D gene (5 bases). The CDR3 has 13 amino acids.

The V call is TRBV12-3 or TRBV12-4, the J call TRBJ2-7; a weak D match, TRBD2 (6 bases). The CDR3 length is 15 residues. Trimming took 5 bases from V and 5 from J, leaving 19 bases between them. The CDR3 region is CASSQEMGGRNEQYF. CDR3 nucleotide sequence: TGTGCCAGCAGTCAAGAAATGGGAGGTCGGAACGAGCAGTACTTC.

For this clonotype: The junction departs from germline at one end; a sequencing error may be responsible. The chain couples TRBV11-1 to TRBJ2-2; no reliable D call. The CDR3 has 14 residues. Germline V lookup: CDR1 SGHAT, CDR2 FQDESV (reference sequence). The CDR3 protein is CASRPNLDTGELFF. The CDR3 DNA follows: TGTGCCAGCAGGCCGAACCTTGACACAGGGGAGCTGTTTTTT.

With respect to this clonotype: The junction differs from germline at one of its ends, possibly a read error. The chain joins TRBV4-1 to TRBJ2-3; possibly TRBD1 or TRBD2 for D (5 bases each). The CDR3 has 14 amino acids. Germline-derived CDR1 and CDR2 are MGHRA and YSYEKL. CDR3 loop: CASCRTRDPDKQYF. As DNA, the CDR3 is TGCGCCAGCTGCCGAACCAGGGACCCAGATAAGCAGTATTTC.

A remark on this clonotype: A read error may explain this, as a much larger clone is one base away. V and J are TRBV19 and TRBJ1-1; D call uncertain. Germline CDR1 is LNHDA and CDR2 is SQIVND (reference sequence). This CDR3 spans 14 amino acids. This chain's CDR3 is CTSHTDRASTEAFF. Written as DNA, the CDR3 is TGTACCAGTCACACCGACCGGGCGAGCACTGAAGCTTTCTTT.

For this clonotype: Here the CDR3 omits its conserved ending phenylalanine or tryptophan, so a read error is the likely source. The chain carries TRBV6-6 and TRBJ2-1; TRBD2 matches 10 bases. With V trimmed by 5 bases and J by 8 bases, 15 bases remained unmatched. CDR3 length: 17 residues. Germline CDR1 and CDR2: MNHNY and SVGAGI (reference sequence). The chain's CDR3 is CASSVGTSESWVDEQFY. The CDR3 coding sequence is TGTGCCAGCAGTGTCGGGACTAGCGAGAGCTGGGTCGATGAGCAGTTCTAC.

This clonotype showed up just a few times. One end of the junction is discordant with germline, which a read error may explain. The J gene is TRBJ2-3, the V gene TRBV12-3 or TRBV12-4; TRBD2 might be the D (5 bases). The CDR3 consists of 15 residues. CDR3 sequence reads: CASSLRPGNTDTQYF. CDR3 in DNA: TGTGCCAGCAGCCTAAGGCCCGGGAACACAGATACGCAATATTTT.

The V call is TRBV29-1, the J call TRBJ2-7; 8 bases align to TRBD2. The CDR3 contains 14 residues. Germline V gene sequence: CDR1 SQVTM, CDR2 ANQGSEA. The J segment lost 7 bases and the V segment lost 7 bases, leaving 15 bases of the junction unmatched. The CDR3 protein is CSAAPTSDRYEQYF. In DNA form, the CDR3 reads TGCAGCGCTGCTCCGACTAGCGACCGCTATGAGCAGTACTTC.

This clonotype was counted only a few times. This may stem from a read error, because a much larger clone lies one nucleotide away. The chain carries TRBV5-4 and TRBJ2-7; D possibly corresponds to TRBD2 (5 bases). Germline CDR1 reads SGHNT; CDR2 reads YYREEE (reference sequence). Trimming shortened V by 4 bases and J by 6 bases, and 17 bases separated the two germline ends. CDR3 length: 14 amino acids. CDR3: CASSRGRGWCEQYF. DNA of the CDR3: TGTGCCAGCAGCCGGGGTCGGGGATGGTGCGAGCAGTACTTC.

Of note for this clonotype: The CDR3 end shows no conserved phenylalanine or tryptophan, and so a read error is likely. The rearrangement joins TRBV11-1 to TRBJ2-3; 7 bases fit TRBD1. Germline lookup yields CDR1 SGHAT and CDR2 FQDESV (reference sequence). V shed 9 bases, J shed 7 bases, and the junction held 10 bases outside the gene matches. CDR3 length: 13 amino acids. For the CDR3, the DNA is TGTGCCAGTAGCCCTGACAGGGAAAATACGCAGTATATT. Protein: CASSPDRENTQYI.

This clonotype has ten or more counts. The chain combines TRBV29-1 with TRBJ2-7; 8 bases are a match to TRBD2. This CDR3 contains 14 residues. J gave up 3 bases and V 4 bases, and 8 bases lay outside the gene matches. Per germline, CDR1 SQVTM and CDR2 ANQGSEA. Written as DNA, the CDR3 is TGCAGCGTTGCTCCGACTAGCGACCGCTACGAGCAGTACTTC. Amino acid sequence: CSVAPTSDRYEQYF.